The 2 T cell receptor beta chains below all came from one sample that was sequenced in a study of cytomegalovirus exposure and HLA in healthy donors. This PCR relied on a set of 60 Vbeta primers and 13 Jbeta primers. Here immunoSEQ multiplex PCR was the method, and the copy in TCRdb shows in-frame clones only, minus some. In the table there are more than 95,000 clones, 76% of which are singletons. The sequencing sample was made of PBMCs. Source of these receptors: a man aged 35 to 55 in good health and CMV-seropositive.

The chain has TRBV7-6 and TRBJ1-1, with D unclear. Trimming shortened V by 6 bases and J by 3 bases, and 14 bases separated the two germline ends. The CDR3 sequence is 14 residues long. Germline assignment: CDR1 SGHVS and CDR2 FNYEAQ. Written as DNA, the CDR3 is TGTGCCAGCAGTACCATCGGGTGGGACACTGAAGCTTTCTTT. Translated: CASSTIGWDTEAFF. The full variable domain, completed using reference TRBV7-6 and TRBJ1-1, is GAGVSQSPRYKVTKRGQDVALRCDPISGHVSLYWYRQALGQGPEFLTYFNYEAQQDKSGLPNDRFSAERPEGSISTLTIQRTEQRDSAMYRCASSTIGWDTEAFFGQGTRLTVV.

The chain employs TRBV4-3 and TRBJ2-1; 10 bases are shared with TRBD1. Germline CDR1 and CDR2: LGHNA and YSLEER. Trimming cost V 6 bases and J 4 bases; bases outside gene matches: 6. The CDR3 runs to 15 residues. CDR3 in amino acids: CASSSGTGDYNEQFF. In nucleotides, the CDR3 is TGCGCCAGCAGTTCCGGGACAGGGGATTACAATGAGCAGTTCTTC.